This T cell receptor (beta chain) came from a study of T cell responses to AZD1222 COVID-19 vaccine. Overall study results and limits: Unmutated variant regions are reportedly targeted by nearly half of spike-specific TCRs. It should be noted that donors were predominantly white British and more often female, and clonal diversity was possibly underestimated.

Trimming stripped 1 base from V and 5 bases from J, with 18 bases between. The CDR3 runs 17 residues. Germline V gene lookup returns CDR1 LGHDT and CDR2 YNNKEL (reference sequence). The study pooled second doses at about 4 or about 12 weeks. The protocol was immunoSEQ multiplex PCR, while the TCRdb copy is restricted to in-frame clones and leaves out a portion. The sample consists of 90,000 to 130,000 clones, 85% to 90% of them appearing once. Of note for this clone: No antigen is known for it.

The sequence derives from an adult who received the AZD1222 COVID-19 vaccine. The chain recombines TRBV3-1 (or the pseudogene TRBV3-2) with TRBJ1-3; no definite D call. Sequencing was performed on peripheral blood, taken 28 days after the second AZD1222 dose. CDR3 amino acids: CASSQALPTNMRNTIYF. The DNA for the CDR3 is TGTGCCAGCAGCCAAGCCTTACCGACAAACATGCGAAACACCATATATTTT.